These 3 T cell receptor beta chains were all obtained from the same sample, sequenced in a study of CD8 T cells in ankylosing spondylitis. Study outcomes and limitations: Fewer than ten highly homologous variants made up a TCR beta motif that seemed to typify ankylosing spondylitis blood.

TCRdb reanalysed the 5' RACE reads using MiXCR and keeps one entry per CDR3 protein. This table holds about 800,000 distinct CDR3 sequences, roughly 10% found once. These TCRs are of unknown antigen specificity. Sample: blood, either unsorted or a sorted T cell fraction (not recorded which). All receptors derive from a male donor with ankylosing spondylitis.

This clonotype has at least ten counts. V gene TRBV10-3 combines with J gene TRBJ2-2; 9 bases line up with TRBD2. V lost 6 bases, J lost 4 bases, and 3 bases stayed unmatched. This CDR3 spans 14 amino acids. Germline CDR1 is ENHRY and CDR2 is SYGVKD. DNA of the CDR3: TGTGCCATCAGCTCTAGCGGGGCCACCGGGGAGCTGTTTTTT. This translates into CAISSSGATGELFF.

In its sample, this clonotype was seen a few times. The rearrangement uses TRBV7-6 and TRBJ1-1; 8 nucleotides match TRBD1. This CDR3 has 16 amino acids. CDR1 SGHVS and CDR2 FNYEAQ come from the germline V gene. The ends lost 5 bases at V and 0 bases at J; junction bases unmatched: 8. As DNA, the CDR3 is TGTGCCAGCAGCACCAACAGGGGGACGATGAACACTGAAGCTTTCTTT. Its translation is CASSTNRGTMNTEAFF.

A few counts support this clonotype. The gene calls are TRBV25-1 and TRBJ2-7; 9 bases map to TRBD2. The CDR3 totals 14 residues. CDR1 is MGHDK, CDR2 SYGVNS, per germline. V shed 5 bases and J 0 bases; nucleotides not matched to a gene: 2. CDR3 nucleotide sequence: TGTGCCAGCAGTCGGACTAGCGCCTCCTACGAGCAGTACTTC. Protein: CASSRTSASYEQYF.